A selection of T cell receptor beta chains follows, all from one sample in a study of blood T cell repertoires in COVID-19. Data came from immunoSEQ multiplex PCR; TCRdb stores just in-frame clones and leaves some out. The sample holds around 250,000 clones, under 90% seen once. Sequencing input: PBMCs or T cells enriched from blood (not recorded which). The receptors were sampled from a man aged 18 to 29 who had recovered from COVID-19. Both conserved end residues are part of each CDR3. D genes are given only for firm matches. Only part of the rows carry a size: once, few, many, or a class if the clone is expanded.

length	V	J	D	size	CDR3	DNA
15	TRBV6-5	TRBJ1-1	.	.	CASAYNTRGNTEAFF	TGTGCCAGCGCATACAATACCAGGGGAAACACTGAAGCTTTCTTT
15	TRBV9	TRBJ2-5	TRBD2	once	CASSDTSGRGETQYF	TGTGCCAGCAGCGACACTAGCGGGAGAGGGGAGACCCAGTACTTC
15	TRBV3-1/TRBV3-2	TRBJ2-7	TRBD1	.	CASSRGTGGPYEQYF	TGTGCCAGCAGCCGAGGGACAGGGGGGCCCTACGAGCAGTACTTC
13	TRBV10-3	TRBJ1-2	.	.	CAISESGGNGYTF	TGTGCCATCAGTGAGTCTGGCGGGAATGGCTACACCTTC
16	TRBV14	TRBJ1-6	.	.	CASSHSPGTFNSPLHF	TGTGCCAGCAGCCACTCACCCGGGACATTCAATTCACCCCTCCACTTT
16	TRBV4-1	TRBJ2-5	TRBD2	.	CASSPRRLAGEETQYF	TGCGCCAGCAGCCCTCGGCGACTAGCGGGAGAAGAGACCCAGTACTTC
16	TRBV9	TRBJ2-3	TRBD1	.	CASSANLEGATDTQYF	TGTGCCAGCAGCGCAAACTTAGAGGGGGCGACAGATACGCAGTATTTT
17	TRBV18	TRBJ2-3	.	.	CASSPRPLDLVRNTQYF	TGTGCCAGCTCACCACGCCCGCTGGACTTAGTGAGGAATACGCAGTATTTT
13	TRBV2	TRBJ2-1	.	once	CASSEARVNEQFF	TGTGCCAGCAGTGAAGCCAGGGTAAATGAGCAGTTCTTC
13	TRBV6-4	TRBJ2-1	.	.	CASSDWAGREQFF	TGTGCCAGCAGTGACTGGGCTGGGCGTGAGCAGTTCTTC
16	TRBV2	TRBJ2-3	TRBD2	.	CASSATSGGFTDTQYF	TGTGCCAGCAGTGCTACTAGCGGGGGGTTCACAGATACGCAGTATTTT
14	TRBV7-2	TRBJ1-6	.	.	CASSFTDYNSPLHF	TGTGCCAGCAGCTTTACAGATTATAATTCACCCCTCCACTTT
15	TRBV6-5	TRBJ2-6	.	once	CASGQPSSGANVLTF	TGTGCCAGCGGGCAGCCGAGTTCCGGGGCCAACGTCCTGACTTTC
15	TRBV21-1	TRBJ1-1	.	.	CASGGYNRAKTEAFF	TGTGCCAGCGGAGGATACAACAGGGCTAAGACTGAAGCTTTCTTT
14	TRBV6-5	TRBJ2-1	.	once	CASSYSDYYNEQFF	TGTGCCAGCAGTTACTCGGACTACTACAATGAGCAGTTCTTC
18	TRBV4-1	TRBJ2-5	TRBD2	once	CASSQDPGLAGGQETQYF	TGCGCCAGCAGCCAAGATCCCGGACTAGCGGGGGGGCAAGAGACCCAGTACTTC
14	TRBV7-4	TRBJ2-1	.	.	CASSLAEGYNEQFF	TGTGCCAGCAGCTTAGCGGAGGGCTACAATGAGCAGTTCTTC
14	TRBV2	TRBJ2-7	.	few	CASSWRVSAYEQYF	TGTGCCAGCAGTTGGAGGGTTTCAGCCTACGAGCAGTACTTC
15	TRBV4-1	TRBJ1-1	.	.	CASSQGPGWGTEAFF	TGCGCCAGCAGCCAAGGCCCAGGGTGGGGCACTGAAGCTTTCTTT
16	TRBV9	TRBJ1-3	.	.	CASSVESGRAGNTIYF	TGTGCCAGCAGCGTAGAATCGGGCAGGGCTGGAAACACCATATATTTT
14	TRBV30	TRBJ2-3	TRBD2	.	CAWAAGGRTDTQYF	TGTGCCTGGGCCGCGGGGGGTCGGACAGATACGCAGTATTTT
21	TRBV4-1	TRBJ1-5	.	once	CASSSGPKVPGLRHSNQPQHF	TGCGCCAGCAGCTCTGGCCCGAAAGTCCCAGGGCTCAGACATAGCAATCAGCCCCAGCATTTT